This T cell receptor (beta chain) was captured in a study of T cells in localized non-small cell lung cancer. Germline lookup yields CDR1 MGHRA and CDR2 YSYEKL. Trimming removed 4 bases at V and 1 base at J, with 11 bases between. CDR3 size: 15 residues. Only in-frame clones appear in the TCRdb table, and some are missing; sequencing was by immunoSEQ multiplex PCR. The data show roughly 4,000 clones, more than 25% seen once. Note on this clone: Its antigen remains unknown.

General study points: Turning up in adjacent lung were a median roughly 50 of the top 100 tumor clones. Longer overall survival accompanied higher blood T cell density.

The sequence came from a man between 40 and 70 years old with stage II lung adenocarcinoma. The material sequenced was lung tumor tissue, taken before any cancer treatment. This sequence joins TRBV4-1 and TRBJ1-3; D perhaps matches TRBD1 (5 bases). The CDR3 DNA sequence: TGCGCCAGCAGCCGTATGGGGGGGTCTGGAAACACCATATATTTT. Amino acids: CASSRMGGSGNTIYF.